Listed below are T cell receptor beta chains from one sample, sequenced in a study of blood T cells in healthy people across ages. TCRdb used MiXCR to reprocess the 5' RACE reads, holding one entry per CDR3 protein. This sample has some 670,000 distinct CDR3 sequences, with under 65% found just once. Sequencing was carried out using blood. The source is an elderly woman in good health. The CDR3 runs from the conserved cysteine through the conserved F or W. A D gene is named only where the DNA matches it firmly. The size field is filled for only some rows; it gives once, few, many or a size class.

DNA: TGTGCCAGCAGTTACGATTGGGCCAAAAACATTCAGTACTTC; CDR3: CASSYDWAKNIQYF; size: NA; J: TRBJ2-4; D: NA; V: TRBV6-6; length: 14
DNA: TGTGCCAGCCGGGTAGGGGGAAAAGAGACCCAGTACTTC; CDR3: CASRVGGKETQYF; size: few; J: TRBJ2-5; D: NA; V: TRBV2; length: 13
DNA: TGTGCCAGCAGCCACATCGGGACAGCAACCTACGAGCAGTACTTC; CDR3: CASSHIGTATYEQYF; size: NA; J: TRBJ2-7; D: TRBD1; V: TRBV3-1; length: 15
DNA: TGCAGTGCTCCGGACAGGGCTGATACGCAGTATTTT; CDR3: CSAPDRADTQYF; size: NA; J: TRBJ2-3; D: TRBD1; V: TRBV20-1; length: 12
DNA: TGCAGGAAAAACAGGGGGCCGCAGATGAACACTGAAGCTTTCTTT; CDR3: CRKNRGPQMNTEAFF; size: few; J: TRBJ1-1; D: TRBD1; V: TRBV20-1; length: 15
DNA: TGCGCCAGCAGCCCGACGGTTTCTTGGACCCAGTACTTC; CDR3: CASSPTVSWTQYF; size: many; J: TRBJ2-5; D: NA; V: TRBV5-1; length: 13
DNA: TGTGCCAGCAGTCCCTCCGGGACTAGCGGAGGCCAGTACTTC; CDR3: CASSPSGTSGGQYF; size: many; J: TRBJ2-5; D: TRBD2; V: TRBV7-9; length: 14
DNA: TGTGCCAGCAGTTACCGGGTCGCCGTAACCGAGACTAGCTACGAGCAGTACTTC; CDR3: CASSYRVAVTETSYEQYF; size: few; J: TRBJ2-7; D: NA; V: TRBV6-5; length: 18
DNA: TGTGCCAGCAGCGGCGGGACAGGGACCACAGATGTGCAGTATTTT; CDR3: CASSGGTGTTDVQYF; size: NA; J: TRBJ2-3; D: TRBD1; V: TRBV12-3/TRBV12-4; length: 15
DNA: TGCAGCGTTAACGTCGGTATAGTAGATGAGCAGTTCTTC; CDR3: CSVNVGIVDEQFF; size: many; J: TRBJ2-1; D: NA; V: TRBV29-1; length: 13
DNA: TGTGCCAGCAGCAAATGGCTCCAGGACAGGGTGAACTATGGCTACACCTTC; CDR3: CASSKWLQDRVNYGYTF; size: NA; J: TRBJ1-2; D: NA; V: TRBV21-1; length: 17
DNA: TGCAGTGCTAGTGGGGTTCCCAGGGGAGATGAGCAGTTCTTC; CDR3: CSASGVPRGDEQFF; size: many; J: TRBJ2-1; D: NA; V: TRBV20-1; length: 14
DNA: TGCAGCGCCCGGGGGCTAGAGACCCAGTACTTC; CDR3: CSARGLETQYF; size: many; J: TRBJ2-5; D: NA; V: TRBV20-1; length: 11
DNA: TGCGCCAGCAGCTCCATTCCGACTAGCGGGGGGTCCAATGAGCAGTTCTTC; CDR3: CASSSIPTSGGSNEQFF; size: NA; J: TRBJ2-1; D: TRBD2; V: TRBV5-1; length: 17